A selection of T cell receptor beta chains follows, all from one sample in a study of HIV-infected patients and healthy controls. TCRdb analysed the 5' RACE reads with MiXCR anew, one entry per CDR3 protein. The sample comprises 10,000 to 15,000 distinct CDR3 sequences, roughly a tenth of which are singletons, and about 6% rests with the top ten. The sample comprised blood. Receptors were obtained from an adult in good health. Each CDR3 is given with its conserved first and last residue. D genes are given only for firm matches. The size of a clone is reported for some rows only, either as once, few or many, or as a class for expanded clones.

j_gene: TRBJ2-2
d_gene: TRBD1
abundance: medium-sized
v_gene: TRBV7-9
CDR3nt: TGTGCCAGCAGCTTAGTTGGTTGGACAGGGAGAACCGGGGAGCTGTTTTTT
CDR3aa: CASSLVGWTGRTGELFF

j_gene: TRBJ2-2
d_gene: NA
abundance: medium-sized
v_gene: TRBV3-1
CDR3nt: TGTGCCAGCAGCCAAGATCTTTTGCAGGGCGGCGGCGGGGAGCTGTTTTTT
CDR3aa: CASSQDLLQGGGGELFF

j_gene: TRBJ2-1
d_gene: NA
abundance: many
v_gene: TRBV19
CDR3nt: TGTGCCAGTAGTGCGGCCAGCCTCGATGAGCAGTTCTTC
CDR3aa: CASSAASLDEQFF

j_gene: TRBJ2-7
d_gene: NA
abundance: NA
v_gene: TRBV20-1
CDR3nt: TGCAGTGCCTCGCGGGATTACGAGCAGTACTTC
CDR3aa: CSASRDYEQYF

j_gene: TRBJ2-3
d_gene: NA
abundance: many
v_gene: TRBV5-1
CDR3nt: TGCGCCAGCAGCCTCCAGGGGGGTCCAGATACGCAGTATTTT
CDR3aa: CASSLQGGPDTQYF

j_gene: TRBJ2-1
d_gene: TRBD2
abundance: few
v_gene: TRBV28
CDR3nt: TGTGCCAGCAGTCCCCATCAAAGCGGGAGGGCTCAGTTCTTC
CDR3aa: CASSPHQSGRAQFF

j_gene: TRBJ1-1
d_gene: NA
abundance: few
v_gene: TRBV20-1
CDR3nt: TGCAGTGCTACTTTGGAGGGGGACACGTTGACTGAAGCTTTCTTT
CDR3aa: CSATLEGDTLTEAFF

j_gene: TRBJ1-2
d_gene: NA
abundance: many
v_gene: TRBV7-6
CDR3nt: TGTGCCAGCAGCTCCGGTAGAGGGGACTATGGCTACACCTTC
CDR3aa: CASSSGRGDYGYTF

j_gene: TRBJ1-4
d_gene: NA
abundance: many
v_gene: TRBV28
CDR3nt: TGTGCCAGCAGTACTCCTTGGACAGCCTTAGAGGAAAAACTGTTTTTT
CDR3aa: CASSTPWTALEEKLFF

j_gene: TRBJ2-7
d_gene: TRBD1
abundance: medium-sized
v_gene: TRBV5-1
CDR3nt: TGCGCCAGCATAGAAGGACAGGGAAGCTCCTACGAGCAGTACTTC
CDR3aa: CASIEGQGSSYEQYF

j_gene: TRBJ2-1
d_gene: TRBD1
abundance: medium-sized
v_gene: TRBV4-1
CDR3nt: TGCGCCAGCAGCCAACTCTCGACAGGGGGCAAAAAGAGTGAGCAGTTCTTC
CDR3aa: CASSQLSTGGKKSEQFF

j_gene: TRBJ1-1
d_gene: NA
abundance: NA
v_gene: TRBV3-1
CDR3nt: TGTGCCAGCAGCCAAGAATTCCTAGCAGGGGCTGAAGCTTTCTTT
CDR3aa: CASSQEFLAGAEAFF

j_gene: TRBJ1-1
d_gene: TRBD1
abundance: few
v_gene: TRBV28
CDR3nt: TGTGCCAGCACTTGGACAGGGACCACTGAAGCTTTCTTT
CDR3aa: CASTWTGTTEAFF

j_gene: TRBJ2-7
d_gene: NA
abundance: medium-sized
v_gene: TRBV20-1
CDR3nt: TGCAGTGCTAAACCGATTTCAGCGGGTAGCTCCTACGAGCAGTACTTC
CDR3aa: CSAKPISAGSSYEQYF

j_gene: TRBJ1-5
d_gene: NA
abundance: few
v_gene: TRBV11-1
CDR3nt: TGTGCCAGCAGCATCGGGGGGGATGGCAATCAGCCCCAGCATTTT
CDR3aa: CASSIGGDGNQPQHF

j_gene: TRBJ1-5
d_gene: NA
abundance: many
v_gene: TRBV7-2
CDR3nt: TGTGCCAGCAGCCCCAGGGGCGGTCAGCCCCAGCATTTT
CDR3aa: CASSPRGGQPQHF

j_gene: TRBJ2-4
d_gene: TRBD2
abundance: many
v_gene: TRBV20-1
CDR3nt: TGCAGTGCCGCTGAACTAGCGGGAGTTGGTAAAGTATTAGCCAAAAACATTCAGTACTTC
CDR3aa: CSAAELAGVGKVLAKNIQYF

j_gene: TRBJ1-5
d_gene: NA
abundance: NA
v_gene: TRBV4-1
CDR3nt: TGCGCCAGCAGCCAAGACACCAGTAGCAATCAGCCCCAGCATTTT
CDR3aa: CASSQDTSSNQPQHF

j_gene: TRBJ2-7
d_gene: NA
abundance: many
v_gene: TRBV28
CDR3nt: TGTGCCAGCAGTTTCCTTTTGAGGGTCGGCTTCTACGAGCAGTACTTC
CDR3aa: CASSFLLRVGFYEQYF

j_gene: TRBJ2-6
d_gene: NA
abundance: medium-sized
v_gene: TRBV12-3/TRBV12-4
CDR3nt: TGTGCCAGCAGTTTAGATGTCTCTGGGGCCAACGTCCTGACTTTC
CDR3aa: CASSLDVSGANVLTF

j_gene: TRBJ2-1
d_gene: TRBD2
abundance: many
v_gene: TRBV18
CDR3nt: TGTGCCAGCTCACAGAGGACTAGCGACCACAATGAGCAGTTCTTC
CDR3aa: CASSQRTSDHNEQFF

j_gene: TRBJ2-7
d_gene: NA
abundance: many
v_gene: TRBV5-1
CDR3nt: TGCGCCAGCAGCCCCAGGGGAGCGGCCCTCTCCTACGAGCAGTACTTC
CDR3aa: CASSPRGAALSYEQYF

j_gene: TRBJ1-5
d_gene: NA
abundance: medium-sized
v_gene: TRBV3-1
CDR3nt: TGTGCCAGCAGCTCAGGACCTATTAGCAATCAGCCCCAGCATTTT
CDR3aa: CASSSGPISNQPQHF

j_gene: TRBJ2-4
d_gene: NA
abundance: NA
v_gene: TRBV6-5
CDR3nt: TGTGCCAGCAGTTCGGCAGGCCGGGGAGCCAAAAACATTCAGTACTTC
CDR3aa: CASSSAGRGAKNIQYF

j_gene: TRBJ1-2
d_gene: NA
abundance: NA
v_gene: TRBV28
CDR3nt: TGTGCCAGCAGCCGACGATCACCCGGGGGGGGGCATGGCTACACCTTC
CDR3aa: CASSRRSPGGGHGYTF

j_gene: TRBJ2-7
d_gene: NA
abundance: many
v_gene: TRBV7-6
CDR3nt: TGTGCCAGCAGCTTAGGACAGGCCGTCGTCGAGCAGTACTTC
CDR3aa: CASSLGQAVVEQYF

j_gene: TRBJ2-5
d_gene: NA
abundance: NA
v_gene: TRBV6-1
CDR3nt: TGTGCCAGCCGAGGGACTTCCGAGGTGGAGACCCAGTACTTC
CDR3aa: CASRGTSEVETQYF

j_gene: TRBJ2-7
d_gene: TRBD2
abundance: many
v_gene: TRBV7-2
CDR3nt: TGTGCCAGCAGCTCCTATCTGGGCCGACTAGCGGGAGCCACCTTGTTGGGCGAGCAGTACTTC
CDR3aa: CASSSYLGRLAGATLLGEQYF

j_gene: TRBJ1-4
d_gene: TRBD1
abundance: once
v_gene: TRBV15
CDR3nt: TGTGCCACCAGCAGAGGACGGACAGGGGGCGCGGGTGAAAAACTGTTTTTT
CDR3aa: CATSRGRTGGAGEKLFF

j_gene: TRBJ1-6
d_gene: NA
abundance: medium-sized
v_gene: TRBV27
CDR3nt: TGTGCCAGCAGTTTGCAGCCTCCTTGGAGCTCCTATAATTCACCCCTCCACTTT
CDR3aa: CASSLQPPWSSYNSPLHF

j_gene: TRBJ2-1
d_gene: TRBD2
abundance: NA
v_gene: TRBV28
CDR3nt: TGTGCCAGCAGTTCGAGATGGCGGGAGAACGGTTACAATGAGCAGTTCTTC
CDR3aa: CASSSRWRENGYNEQFF

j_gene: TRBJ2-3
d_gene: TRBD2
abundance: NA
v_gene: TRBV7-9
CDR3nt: TGTGCCAGCAGCGCCGGGACTAGCGGGACGGAAAGCACAGATACGCAGTATTTT
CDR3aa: CASSAGTSGTESTDTQYF

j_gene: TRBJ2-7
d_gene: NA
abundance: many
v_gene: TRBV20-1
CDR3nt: TGCAGTGCTAGAGACTTATCCTACGAGCAGTACTTC
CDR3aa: CSARDLSYEQYF

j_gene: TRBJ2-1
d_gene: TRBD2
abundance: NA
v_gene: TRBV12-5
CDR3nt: TGTGCTAGTGGTTTGGGTTCTAGCGGGAGTACTGTTGAGCAGTTCTTC
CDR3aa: CASGLGSSGSTVEQFF

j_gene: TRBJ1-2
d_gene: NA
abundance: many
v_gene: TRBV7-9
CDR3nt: TGTGCCAGCAGTCTCCGGGACGGCTACTATGGCTACACCTTC
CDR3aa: CASSLRDGYYGYTF

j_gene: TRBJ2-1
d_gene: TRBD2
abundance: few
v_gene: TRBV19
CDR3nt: TGTGCCAGTAGTGGCTCCAGCGGGGCGAGCTCCTACAATGAGCAGTTCTTC
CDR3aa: CASSGSSGASSYNEQFF

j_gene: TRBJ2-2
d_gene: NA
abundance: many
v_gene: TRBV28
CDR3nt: TGTGCCAGCATCTTAGGGGGGGCCCCACGACGGAACACCGGGGAGCTGTTTTTT
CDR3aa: CASILGGAPRRNTGELFF

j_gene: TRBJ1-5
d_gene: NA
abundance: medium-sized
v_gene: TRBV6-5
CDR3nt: TGTGCCAGCAGTGGCCAACAAAATCAGCCCCAGCATTTT
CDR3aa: CASSGQQNQPQHF

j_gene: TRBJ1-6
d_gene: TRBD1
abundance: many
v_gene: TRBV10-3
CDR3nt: TGTGCCACTCAGGGGGACTCTGTTTCTTCACCCCTCCACTTT
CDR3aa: CATQGDSVSSPLHF

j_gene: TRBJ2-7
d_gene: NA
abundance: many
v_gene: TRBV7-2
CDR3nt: TGTGCCAGCAGCTTGTGGGGCCCGGACGAGCAGTACTTC
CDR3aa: CASSLWGPDEQYF